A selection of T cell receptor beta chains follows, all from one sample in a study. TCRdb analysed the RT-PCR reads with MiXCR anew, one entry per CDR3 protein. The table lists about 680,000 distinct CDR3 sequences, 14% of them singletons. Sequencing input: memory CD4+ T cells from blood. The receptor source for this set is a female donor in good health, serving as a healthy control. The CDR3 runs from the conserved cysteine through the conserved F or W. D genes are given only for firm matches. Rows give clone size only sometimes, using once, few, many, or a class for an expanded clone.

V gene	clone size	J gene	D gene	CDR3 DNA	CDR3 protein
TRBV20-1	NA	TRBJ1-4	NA	TGCAGTGCTAGGGAACTGTTTTTT	CSARELFF
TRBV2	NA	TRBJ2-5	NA	TGTGCCAGCAAGCTTCCCGGTATGGGGACCCAGTACTTC	CASKLPGMGTQYF
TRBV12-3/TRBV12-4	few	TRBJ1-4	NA	TGTGCCAGCAGTGGAACGGGAAGACTGGGTAATGAAAAACTGTTTTTT	CASSGTGRLGNEKLFF
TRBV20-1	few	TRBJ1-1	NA	TGCAGTGTCAGAGATAGGGTGAGCGGGGGGTTCACTGAAGCTTTCTTT	CSVRDRVSGGFTEAFF
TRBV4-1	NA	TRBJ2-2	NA	TGCGCCAGCAGCCTTGGAAATCCTGGGCCCGGGGAGCTGTTTTTT	CASSLGNPGPGELFF
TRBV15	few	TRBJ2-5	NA	TGTGCCACCAGCAGGTTAAGGGGCTACCAAGAGACCCAGTACTTC	CATSRLRGYQETQYF
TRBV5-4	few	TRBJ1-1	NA	TGTGCCAGCAGCCGCCCTGAGGGCTTGAACACTGAAGCTTTCTTT	CASSRPEGLNTEAFF
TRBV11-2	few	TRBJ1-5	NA	TGTGCCAGCAGCTTAGGAGGGCCGGGCGGCAATCAGCCCCAGCATTTT	CASSLGGPGGNQPQHF
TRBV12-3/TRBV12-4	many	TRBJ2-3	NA	TGTGCCAGCAGTCAAATGGACCGAAGCGATACGCAGTATTTT	CASSQMDRSDTQYF
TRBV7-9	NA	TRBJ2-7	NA	TGTGCCAGCAGCCCTAACGGGGTAGAGTATCGCGAGCAGTACTTC	CASSPNGVEYREQYF
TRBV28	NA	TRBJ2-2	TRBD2	TGTGCCAGCACCAGCCCTAGCGGGAGTGGTATCGGGGAGCTGTTTTTT	CASTSPSGSGIGELFF
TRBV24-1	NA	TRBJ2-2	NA	TGTGCCACCAGTGATTACGGGCCGCGGGCCACCGGGGAGCTGTTTTTT	CATSDYGPRATGELFF
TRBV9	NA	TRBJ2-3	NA	TGTGCCAGCAACTTAGCGGAGCCCACAGATACGCAGTATTTT	CASNLAEPTDTQYF
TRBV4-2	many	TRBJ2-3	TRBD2	TGTGCCAGCAGCCAAGGGGGACCTAGCGGGAGCACAGATACGCAGTATTTT	CASSQGGPSGSTDTQYF
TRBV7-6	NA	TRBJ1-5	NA	TGTGCCAGCAGCTTAGACCAGGGGAGTCAGCCCCAGCATTTT	CASSLDQGSQPQHF
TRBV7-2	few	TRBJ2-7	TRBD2	TGTGCCAGCAGCTTAGAGGTGGGGGGAGGGACCTACGAGCAGTACTTC	CASSLEVGGGTYEQYF
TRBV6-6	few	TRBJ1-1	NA	TGTGCCAGCAGTTACTTGGACAGTGAAGCTTTCTTT	CASSYLDSEAFF
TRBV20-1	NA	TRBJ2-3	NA	TGCAGTGCTAGAGATAGTAGGGACACAGGCACAGATACGCAGTATTTT	CSARDSRDTGTDTQYF
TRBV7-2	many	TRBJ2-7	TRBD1	TGTGCCAGCAGCTACGATGGACAGGCGTCCTACGAGCAGTACTTC	CASSYDGQASYEQYF
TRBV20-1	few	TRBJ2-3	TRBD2	TGCAGTGCTAGGGACTTTATACTAGCGGGCCCCACAGATACGCAGTATTTT	CSARDFILAGPTDTQYF
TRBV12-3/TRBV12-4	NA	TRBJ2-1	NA	TGTGCCAGCAGTTTAGGGACAGTGGCAAGTGAGCAGTTCTTC	CASSLGTVASEQFF
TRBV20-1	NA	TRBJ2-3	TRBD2	TGCAGTGCTCGACTAGCGGGAACTAGCACAGATACGCAGTATTTT	CSARLAGTSTDTQYF